These 30 T cell receptor beta chains came from one sample sequenced in a study of STAT3 mutations in large granular lymphocyte leukemia. Study conclusions and caveats: In T-cell large granular lymphocyte leukemia, about half of patients showed multiple immunodominant subclonotypes.

The repertoire was sequenced with immunoSEQ multiplex PCR; TCRdb's copy has only in-frame clones and lacks some. The sample has a few thousand clones, about 50% seen once; the top ten hold 55% to 75%. Antigen specificity for these receptors is unknown. Material for sequencing was peripheral blood mononuclear cells. The source of these receptors is a woman aged 70-85 years with T-cell large granular lymphocyte leukemia. Some clones in this sample may be carry-over from other donors' samples.

The rearrangement uses TRBV18 and TRBJ2-7, with a possible D match to TRBD1 (5 bases). CDR1 KGHSH and CDR2 LQKENI come from the germline V gene. V was clipped by 3 bases and J by 2 bases, with 11 bases between them. The CDR3 sequence is 14 residues long. CDR3 DNA sequence: TGTGCCAGCTCACCGTCGACAGCCACCTACGAGCAGTACTTC. Encoded protein: CASSPSTATYEQYF.

The chain has TRBV18 and TRBJ1-4, with D possibly matching TRBD1 (5 bases). The germline gives CDR1 KGHSH, CDR2 LQKENI. CDR3 length equals 14 residues. V shed 6 bases and J shed 5 bases, with 13 bases lying between them. CDR3 protein: CASSPGRENEKLFF. CDR3 in DNA: TGTGCCAGCTCGCCGGGACGGGAGAATGAAAAACTGTTTTTT. Together with reference TRBV18 and TRBJ1-4, the CDR3 gives the full variable domain: NAGVMQNPRHLVRRRGQEARLRCSPMKGHSHVYWYRQLPEEGLKFMVYLQKENIIDESGMPKERFSAEFPKEGPSILRIQQVVRGDSAAYFCASSPGRENEKLFFGSGTQLSVL.

Only a few counts were recorded for this clone. This chain links TRBV18 with TRBJ2-5; TRBD1 or TRBD2 may be the D gene (5 bases each). This CDR3 contains 16 residues. V was shortened by 3 bases and J by 2 bases, with 16 bases between the two germline ends. The V gene's germline CDR1 is KGHSH and CDR2 LQKENI. This CDR3 is CASSPRGLRGQETQYF. CDR3 DNA sequence: TGTGCCAGCTCACCTAGGGGTTTACGGGGACAAGAGACCCAGTACTTC.

This clone has a single count. V and J are TRBV6-6 and TRBJ2-1, with TRBD2 identical over 8 bases. The CDR3 covers 15 residues. V trimming: 2 bases; J trimming: 7 bases; junction bases outside the gene matches: 7. CDR1 and CDR2 from the germline V gene are MNHNY and SVGAGI (reference sequence). The CDR3 DNA sequence: TGTGCCAGCAGTTACCGGACTAGCACCGTAAATGAGCAGTTCTTC. This gives the protein CASSYRTSTVNEQFF.

This clone showed up just a few times. The chain employs TRBV30 and TRBJ2-7; 8 positions match TRBD1. Germline V gene data show CDR1 as GTSNPN and CDR2 as SVGIG (reference sequence). This CDR3 contains 14 residues. V was clipped by 3 bases and J by 4 bases; unmatched bases: 8. CDR3 coding DNA: TGTGCCTGGAGCCCCTTAGGGACAGGATACGAGCAGTACTTC. Its translation is CAWSPLGTGYEQYF.

The table lists this clone with a few counts. The chain combines TRBV30 with TRBJ1-1; D is uncertain. This CDR3 region has 13 residues. From germline, CDR1 is GTSNPN and CDR2 SVGIG (reference sequence). Trimming pared 4 bases from V and 8 bases from J, leaving 17 bases between. CDR3 region: CAWNPRPDAEAFF. CDR3 sequence (DNA): TGTGCCTGGAACCCCCGACCGGATGCCGAAGCTTTCTTT.

The CDR3 region is CAWSVRGALQETQYF. CDR3 DNA sequence: TGTGCCTGGAGTGTCCGGGGCGCGTTACAAGAGACCCAGTACTTC. The V call is TRBV30, the J call TRBJ2-5; D possibly matches TRBD1 or TRBD2 (5 bases each). The CDR3 runs to 15 residues. Between the trimmed V and J ends, which lost 0 bases and 2 bases, there was a span of 13 bases. The germline gives CDR1 GTSNPN, CDR2 SVGIG (reference sequence). The full variable domain, rest sourced from reference TRBV30 and TRBJ2-5, is SQTIHQWPATLVQPVGSPLSLECTVEGTSNPNLYWYRQAAGRGLQLLFYSVGIGQISSEVPQNLSASRPQDRQFILSSKKLLLSDSGFYLCAWSVRGALQETQYFGPGTRLLVL.

V gene TRBV5-1 combines with J gene TRBJ2-1, with 8 bases matching TRBD2. Germline V gene sequence: CDR1 SGHRS, CDR2 YFSETQ. J was trimmed by 8 bases and V by 0 bases; bases with no gene match: 7. The CDR3 covers 15 residues. The CDR3, as DNA: TGCGCCAGCAGCTTGGTCAGGACTAGCATCCATGAGCAGTTCTTC. Encoded protein: CASSLVRTSIHEQFF.

This clone has more than one count but fewer than ten. The CDR3 bases are TGTGCCAGCAGCCTCGGGACAGGGATCTACGAGCAGTACTTC. Its protein is CASSLGTGIYEQYF. This sequence joins TRBV5-4 and TRBJ2-7, with TRBD1 matching over 9 bases. With 4 bases clipped from V and 3 bases from J, the junction kept 5 bases outside the gene matches. The CDR3 runs 14 residues. From germline, CDR1 is SGHNT and CDR2 YYREEE (reference sequence).

This clone turned up a few times. The CDR3 nucleotides read TGTGCCAGCAGTTATCATCGGACAGGGTACTACACCTTC. Translating gives CASSYHRTGYYTF. This rearrangement joins TRBV6-5 to TRBJ1-2; 8 positions agree with TRBD1. Per germline, CDR1 MNHEY and CDR2 SVGAGI. The CDR3 runs 13 residues. V was clipped by 3 bases and J by 10 bases; unmatched bases: 7.

V gene TRBV5-1 combines with J gene TRBJ2-3; 8 nucleotides align to TRBD2. Germline V lookup: CDR1 SGHRS, CDR2 YFSETQ. CDR3 length: 16 residues. The V segment lost 0 bases and the J segment 1 base; nucleotides outside the gene matches: 4. The CDR3 protein is CASSLAAGAGTDTQYF. CDR3 DNA: TGCGCCAGCAGCTTGGCAGCGGGAGCTGGCACAGATACGCAGTATTTT.

The table lists this clone with a few counts. CDR3 bases: TGTGCCTGCCCGACAGGGGTCTTCTACACCTTC. Amino acids: CACPTGVFYTF. The chain couples TRBV30 to TRBJ1-2; 8 positions match TRBD1. Germline CDR1 GTSNPN, CDR2 SVGIG (reference sequence). V was pared by 6 bases and J by 10 bases, with 7 bases of the junction left unmatched. CDR3 length equals 11 residues.

This clone appeared a few times. This sequence joins TRBV5-1 and TRBJ2-3; D is ambiguous. V lost 0 bases, J lost 2 bases, and 10 bases lay in between. Germline CDR1 and CDR2: SGHRS and YFSETQ. CDR3 length: 15 amino acids. This CDR3 is CASSLGRPATDTQYF. CDR3 sequence (DNA): TGCGCCAGCAGCTTGGGCCGACCAGCCACAGATACGCAGTATTTT.

V usage is TRBV7-9 and J usage is TRBJ2-7, with 13 bases identical to TRBD2. Trimming took 0 bases from V and 0 from J; bases not matched to a gene: 5. CDR3 size: 18 residues. The germline V gene has CDR1 SEHNR and CDR2 FQNEAQ (reference sequence). CDR3 protein: CASSLAGLAGLSSYEQYF. CDR3 in DNA: TGTGCCAGCAGCTTAGCGGGACTAGCGGGACTTAGCTCCTACGAGCAGTACTTC.

V is TRBV7-2 and J is TRBJ1-2; TRBD1 aligns across 12 bases. This CDR3 spans 13 amino acids. J gave up 14 bases and V 4 bases, and 8 bases lay outside the gene matches. Germline V gene data show CDR1 as SGHTA and CDR2 as FQGNSA. CDR3 region: CASSWGTGGAQTF. CDR3 DNA sequence: TGTGCCAGCAGCTGGGGGACAGGGGGCGCACAGACCTTC.

The count of this clone is one. The J gene is TRBJ1-1, the V gene TRBV30; a possible D gene is TRBD1 (6 bases). This CDR3 is built from 15 residues. CDR1 and CDR2 (germline): GTSNPN, SVGIG (reference sequence). V was shortened by 5 bases and J by 6 bases, with 22 bases between the two germline ends. The CDR3 spells CAWAHIQGGKAEAFF. Here the CDR3 DNA reads TGTGCCTGGGCCCACATACAAGGGGGAAAGGCTGAAGCTTTCTTT.

This chain joins TRBV18 and TRBJ2-1; 11 bases are a match to TRBD2. Germline assignment: CDR1 KGHSH and CDR2 LQKENI. V shed 4 bases and J 9 bases; nucleotides not matched to a gene: 8. The CDR3 has 15 residues. CDR3 in DNA: TGTGCCAGCTCACGGGTAGCGGGAGGGCCAGTTGAGCAGTTCTTC. This gives the protein CASSRVAGGPVEQFF.

V gene TRBV6-5 combines with J gene TRBJ1-2, with 7 bases lining up with TRBD1. Germline CDR1 reads MNHEY; CDR2 reads SVGAGI. J was trimmed by 4 bases and V by 2 bases; bases with no gene match: 7. This CDR3 spans 15 amino acids. Written as DNA, the CDR3 is TGTGCCAGCAGTTACAGGGGGCAGGGCATCTATGGCTACACCTTC. It is translated as CASSYRGQGIYGYTF.

This clone was seen a handful of times. The chain joins TRBV5-1 to TRBJ1-2; no firm D call. Germline assignment: CDR1 SGHRS and CDR2 YFSETQ. V was pared by 2 bases and J by 4 bases, with 6 bases between. The length of the CDR3 is 12 residues. In nucleotides, the CDR3 is TGCGCCAGCAGCTTCAACGGCTATGGCTACACCTTC. Translated: CASSFNGYGYTF.

The rearrangement uses TRBV7-9 and TRBJ1-1; unclear D gene. V lost 5 bases and J lost 5, with 9 bases in between. Germline V lookup: CDR1 SEHNR, CDR2 FQNEAQ (reference sequence). The CDR3 contains 12 residues. CDR3 nucleotide sequence: TGTGCCAGCAGCCTGATGGAAACTGAAGCTTTCTTT. Translation: CASSLMETEAFF.

The J gene is TRBJ2-1, the V gene TRBV5-1; 9 nucleotides agree with TRBD2. Trimming at V came to 5 bases and at J to 3 bases, leaving 9 bases not matched to a gene. The CDR3 spans 16 residues. Per germline, CDR1 SGHRS and CDR2 YFSETQ. CDR3 DNA: TGCGCCAGCAGTTATCTAGCGGGATCTGGCTACAATGAGCAGTTCTTC. Its translation: CASSYLAGSGYNEQFF. Full variable domain (missing parts from reference TRBV5-1 and TRBJ2-1): KAGVTQTPRYLIKTRGQQVTLSCSPISGHRSVSWYQQTPGQGLQFLFEYFSETQRNKGNFPGRFSGRQFSNSRSEMNVSTLELGDSALYLCASSYLAGSGYNEQFFGPGTRLTVL.

The chain combines TRBV5-1 with TRBJ2-1; a possible D gene is TRBD1 (6 bases). Trimming removed 0 bases at V and 6 bases at J, with 7 bases between. From germline, CDR1 is SGHRS and CDR2 YFSETQ. The CDR3 totals 13 residues. The CDR3 nucleotides read TGCGCCAGCAGCTTGGCCAGGGGCAATGAGCAGTTCTTC. It encodes CASSLARGNEQFF.

This rearrangement joins TRBV5-1 to TRBJ2-3; D gene ambiguous. The CDR3 has 11 residues. Germline V CDR1 and CDR2: SGHRS, YFSETQ. Trimming removed 6 bases at V and 3 bases at J, with 5 bases between. The CDR3 DNA is TGCGCCAGCACTAAGACAGATACGCAGTATTTT. It specifies CASTKTDTQYF.

This chain links TRBV30 with TRBJ1-5; 9 bases are shared with TRBD1. Per the germline V gene, CDR1 is GTSNPN and CDR2 is SVGIG (reference sequence). The CDR3 sequence is 14 residues long. V lost 5 bases, J lost 5 bases, and 7 bases stayed unmatched. CDR3 in amino acids: CAWRPGQGHQPQHF. The DNA of the CDR3 is TGTGCCTGGCGACCGGGACAGGGCCATCAGCCCCAGCATTTT.

This clone was observed a handful of times. The rearrangement links TRBV6-9 to TRBJ2-7, with 8 bases aligning to TRBD1. The CDR3 runs 15 residues. Looked up from germline, CDR1 is MNHGY and CDR2 is SVAAGI. The ends lost 2 bases at V and 5 bases at J; junction bases unmatched: 8. CDR3 DNA: TGTGCCAGCAGTTATAGGGGCCAGGGGGCCCACGAGCAGTACTTC. It yields the protein CASSYRGQGAHEQYF.

The chain recombines TRBV6-5 with TRBJ1-2; 7 bases map to TRBD1. This CDR3 is 15 amino acids long. Germline V lookup: CDR1 MNHEY, CDR2 SVGAGI. V gave up 4 bases and J gave up 7 bases; unmatched junction bases: 12. The CDR3 DNA reads TGTGCCAGCAGTTCCCGATCAAGGGGGCGAGGTGGCTACACCTTC. It specifies CASSSRSRGRGGYTF.

The gene calls are TRBV5-4 and TRBJ1-1, with TRBD1 matching over 9 bases. V was clipped by 6 bases and J by 8 bases; unmatched bases: 11. The CDR3 consists of 14 residues. Germline V CDR1 and CDR2: SGHNT, YYREEE (reference sequence). CDR3 in DNA: TGTGCCAGCAAACCCGGACAGGGGCCTACCGAAGCTTTCTTT. This encodes CASKPGQGPTEAFF. Full variable domain (rest looked up from reference TRBV5-4 and TRBJ1-1): ETGVTQSPTHLIKTRGQQVTLRCSSQSGHNTVSWYQQALGQGPQFIFQYYREEENGRGNFPPRFSGLQFPNYSSELNVNALELDDSALYLCASKPGQGPTEAFFGQGTRLTVV.

The chain has TRBV29-1 and TRBJ1-4; possibly TRBD1 for D (5 bases). The germline V and J ends were trimmed by 5 bases and 0 bases, with 13 bases remaining between them. Germline V gene sequence: CDR1 SQVTM, CDR2 ANQGSEA. There are 15 residues in the CDR3. CDR3 DNA sequence: TGCAGCGTTTTCGGGGGAGCTTCAACTAATGAAAAACTGTTTTTT. It codes for CSVFGGASTNEKLFF.

V and J are TRBV18 and TRBJ1-2; unclear D gene. Trimming pared 2 bases from V and 4 bases from J, leaving 17 bases between. This CDR3 spans 16 amino acids. From germline, CDR1 is KGHSH and CDR2 LQKENI. CDR3 residues: CASSPESQPSFYGYTF. The DNA of the CDR3 is TGTGCCAGCTCACCAGAATCGCAGCCCTCATTCTATGGCTACACCTTC.

V is TRBV7-8 and J is TRBJ2-7; D might be TRBD2 (6 bases). Trimming shortened V by 7 bases and J by 0 bases, and 13 bases separated the two germline ends. The CDR3 is 14 residues long. CDR1 and CDR2 (germline): SGHVS, FQNEAQ. CDR3: CASTLGLSSYEQYF. DNA for the CDR3: TGTGCCAGCACCTTGGGACTTAGCTCCTACGAGCAGTACTTC.